This T cell receptor (beta chain) was sequenced during a study of T cells in Graves' hyperthyroidism and ophthalmopathy. Whole-study findings and limits: A model built on 13 V-J features separated ophthalmopathy from stable hyperthyroidism.

Trimming left V 3 bases short and J 7 bases short, with 19 bases between. CDR3 length: 16 residues. Germline V gene lookup returns CDR1 MGHRA and CDR2 YSYEKL. With regard to this clonotype: Its antigen is unknown.

The investigators amplified TCR beta CDR3 regions from RNA transcripts. HTBI primers were used for first-round RT-PCR of the TCR CDR3. In TCRdb, the multiplex PCR reads were re-called with MiXCR into one record per CDR3 protein. The table shows hundreds of thousands of distinct CDR3 sequences, with less than 15% occurring only once. An absence of ophthalmopathy progression within 18 months meant stable Graves' hyperthyroidism. Each patient was aged 18 to 65 and had newly diagnosed hyperthyroidism of under 2 months' duration. The source of the PBMCs was 10 ml of fresh peripheral blood. This clonotype was sampled from a woman aged 18-29 years with Graves' hyperthyroidism. The rearrangement uses TRBV4-1 and TRBJ2-1; the D gene is possibly TRBD2 (5 bases). The sample consisted of blood. In DNA, the CDR3 is TGCGCCAGCAGCCACTTCGAGGGTGTTCGGAGGAATGAGCAGTTCTTC. Encoded protein: CASSHFEGVRRNEQFF.